This T cell receptor beta chain stems from a study of cytomegalovirus exposure and HLA in healthy donors (dated by TCRdb to about 2017). For context, the study as a whole: In an earlier analysis of approximately 640 of the donors, approximately 260 Gb of sequence data and 117 million unique TCR beta sequences from roughly 190 million T cells were reported. All discovery cohort repertoires had been generated on a single sequencing platform. The study profiled the T cell repertoires of approximately 700 subjects by immunosequencing and related them to cytomegalovirus serostatus. The study was designed to test whether signatures of past pathogen exposure could be identified by cataloging public T cell receptors. Among 398 genotyped donors of the cohort, an average of around 240,000 unique TCR beta nucleotide sequences were sequenced per donor, around a sixth of them non-productive. Donor age, sex, ethnicity and CMV serostatus were collected together with the repertoire data. Genome-wide SNP genotypes for about 65% of the 666 donors were used in a later genetic analysis, which treated that subset as a discovery cohort. Rather than using new phenotypic data, the later analysis identified candidate immune exposures from TCR beta sequences and from how often those sequences occurred across donors. Class I and class II HLA loci were covered by the typing at four-digit resolution. A later analysis re-examined previously published TCR beta repertoires from about 700 donors and added high-resolution HLA genotyping to investigate patterns of TCR occurrence. Roughly 320 gigabases of sequencing data and 91 million or so unique TCR sequences made up an early release that covered 500 to 700 HLA-typed donors. Four to six DR-DQ haplotypes were handled as single units for association and clustering, since linkage in the cohort was strong. Along with the roughly 710-subject first cohort, a separate validation cohort of over 90 different subjects was used. The number of typed donors differed by locus: about 620-630 for A, B, C, DRB1 and DQB1; 500 to 550 for DQA1; roughly 600 for DPA1; and around 470 for DPB1. Of the approximately 400 genotyped donors, 65% to 90% fell in the genetic ancestry cluster associated with self-reported Caucasian donors. High-throughput TCR immunosequencing, statistical association of individual TCRs with disease status, and machine learning were combined to predict cytomegalovirus infection status. To decide whether each TCR beta V gene segment behaved as functional or pseudogenic, an earlier analysis of approximately 590 of the donors relied on high-throughput TCR beta sequencing.

Library prep was done by the immunoSEQ multiplex PCR assay. For the multiplex PCR, a mixture combining 60 forward primers for TCR Vbeta segments and 13 reverse primers for TCR Jbeta segments was used. A multiplex PCR assay on genomic DNA amplified the CDR3 region of rearranged TCR beta genes. Amplified TCR beta libraries were sequenced as 87-base-pair reads on the Illumina HiSeq System. Processing in the source paper ran as follows. In a later analysis, some 80 million unique TCR beta chains were counted across the roughly 670 repertoires, and around 10 million of these chains were shared by at least two donors. A nearest-neighbor algorithm error-corrected the raw reads and collapsed the reads into unique sequences, merging closely related sequences to remove PCR and sequencing errors. Alignment of CDR3 sequences to IMGT reference sequences was used to assign V, D and J gene segments. For a sequence to be retained, a match of at least six nucleotides to both a V gene segment and a J gene segment was required. Rearrangements were classified as productive when the CDR3 lacked stop codons and remained in frame with V and J, and all other rearrangements were classified as non-productive. Following IMGT convention, CDR3 was defined as the stretch from the second conserved V-encoded cysteine to the conserved J-encoded phenylalanine. In an earlier analysis of some 550 of the donors, sequences lacking an unambiguous match to a single V gene segment were excluded. An earlier analysis of a few hundred of the donors called V segments functional above 56.7% productive rearrangements and segregating when the between-donor standard deviation exceeded 5%. A statistical classification framework was built for diagnosing cytomegalovirus status from the catalog of TCR beta chain sequences. V and J gene assignment, in a later analysis, came from comparing TCR nucleotide sequences with IMGT/GENE-DB human TR gene sequences. The TCRdist pipeline was used in a later analysis to assign CDR3 sequences and most-parsimonious VDJ recombination scenarios. In a later analysis, each TCR beta chain was defined by its CDR3 amino acid sequence together with its V-gene family, and reads lacking a unique V-gene family were excluded. To address suspected cross-contamination and a sequencing artifact, a later analysis removed a few hundred highly shared, low-generation-probability nucleotide sequences. A later analysis calculated a clonal expansion index for each public chain from normalized within-repertoire ranks of inferred template counts. In a later analysis, generation probabilities were computed with a VDJ recombination model fitted to out-of-frame rearrangements, and the resulting probabilities were checked against IGoR. Hypergeometric tests were used in a later analysis to score TCR-TCR, TCR-HLA and TCR-CMV co-occurrence, with a repertoire-size bias correction applied to the TCR pairs. False discovery rates were estimated in a later analysis by permuting HLA or CMV assignments 20 times. In a later analysis, co-occurring TCRs were grouped with DBSCAN, and TCRdist sequence similarity was added when clustering was performed within HLA-allele-positive subsets. Repertoires with fewer than 30,000 or more than 120,000 public chains were left out of co-occurrence clustering, as were several repertoires with anomalous nucleotide sharing. TCRdb retrieved this table from immuneACCESS and kept in-frame rearrangements only. Not all clones are present; in checked studies, unresolved V genes account for under half, and no reason is known for the remainder. That table furnishes V, J and clone size, whereas the DNA furnished D and trimming. The sample records roughly 100,000 clones, 80% to 85% of which are singletons. The ten most abundant clones make up approximately 6.9% of the sample.

Broad study findings and their caveats: It was suggested by the authors that the approach could potentially be generalized to other disease states and immunological phenotypes. Roughly uniform sequencing depth across donors was assumed in presence/absence analyses, although this assumption may not hold. In a later analysis, HLA-associated TCR beta chains were found to be more clonally expanded and to have lower generation probabilities than equally common non-associated chains. Compared with the 666-donor mean, donors in an Asian-associated ancestry cluster had fewer N-insertions in productive TCRs, according to a later genetic analysis. Some IMGT-functional V segments, including TRBV6-2 and TRBV6-3, could not be told apart with the 87-base-pair reads, so those segments were excluded. A later analysis found that TCR association rates varied across HLA loci, with DRB1 alleles showing the most associated TCRs and HLA-C alleles the fewest. Only TCR beta chains were sequenced in this cohort, and the absence of alpha or paired-chain data limited detectable features. In a later genetic analysis, a missense DCLRE1C variant was associated with V-gene and J-gene trimming of TCR beta chains, and the association was replicated in an independent cohort. A cluster of highly shared sequence variants was judged likely to represent a technical artifact of the sequencing pipeline. Assigning TCR associations to individual alleles was difficult when HLA alleles, especially DR and DQ, strongly co-occurred. A further reported finding was that TCR beta sequences accurately predicted the HLA-A and HLA-B alleles for most subjects in the first cohort. In a later analysis, most CMV-associated TCR beta chains were found to appear HLA-restricted, with HLA associations seemingly driven largely by CMV exposure. Correlated functional status among segregating V segments might be attributable to linkage disequilibrium, but an unknown experimental factor could not be ruled out. The classifier was reported to diagnose cytomegalovirus status with high specificity and sensitivity in both the original and validation cohorts. The earlier analysis of 587 of the donors excluded some 15 rarely observed V segments, including chromosome 9 orphons, because counts were too low. In a later analysis, several top co-occurrence clusters were reported to appear linked to parvovirus B19, influenza, CMV and Epstein-Barr virus. At a false discovery rate of 0.05, a later analysis linked 15,000 to 20,000 TCR beta sequences to specific HLA alleles. Because HLA typing was missing for some donors at each locus, association tests included only the typed subset. A total of some 180 TCR beta chains were listed by the study as associated with cytomegalovirus. An earlier analysis of around 500 of the donors showed that most TCR beta V segments appeared in productive rearrangements either about 87% or about 30% of the time, which broadly matched IMGT annotations. A few of the identified cytomegalovirus-associated TCR beta chains were confirmed in vitro to be specific for cytomegalovirus antigens. CMV serostatus was the only immune exposure information available for the cohort. While some public TCRs were present in many individuals, most TCR sequences turned up only very rarely across donors.

The cohort was made up of 666 healthy bone marrow donors. At the time of sampling, every cohort member was nominally healthy, though immune exposures that went unrecorded were likely present. The donor was CMV seropositive and belonged to the group of 250 to 300 seropositive cohort members. A peripheral blood sample was provided by each donor, and peripheral blood mononuclear cells were used for TCR beta sequencing. The Qiagen DNeasy Blood Extraction Kit was used to extract genomic DNA from the blood cell samples. A word on this clone: The antigen this receptor binds is unknown. No qualities accompany the bases; no much larger clone lies one base away.

According to the germline V gene (reference sequence), CDR1 reads LNHDA and CDR2 reads SQIVND. The junction shows trimming of 5 bases on V and 6 bases on J, plus 13 bases between the germline ends. The CDR3 runs 14 amino acids, cysteine and phenylalanine included. The CDR3 DNA has 42 bases and is translated from base 1. The sequencing input was PBMCs. Recombination linked TRBV19 to TRBJ2-2; TRBD1 is a weak D gene call, 6 bases matching. The clonotype originates from a man aged 30 to 45 in good health and CMV-seropositive. The CDR3 protein: CASSATGLSGELFF. The nucleotides read TGTGCCAGTAGTGCCACAGGGCTGTCCGGGGAGCTGTTTTTT.